The 32 T cell receptor beta chains in this list originate from one sample, sequenced in a study of blood T cells in healthy people across ages. A second PCR of roughly 7 to 11 cycles used a sample-barcoded 5' primer and a J-beta primer mix. One entry per CDR3 protein, called by TCRdb with MiXCR from the 5' RACE reads. The table includes 660,000 or so distinct CDR3 sequences, 45% to 65% detected once. Material for sequencing was blood. The receptor source for this set is a man aged 55-75 years in good health.

The chain carries TRBV5-1 and TRBJ1-4; D not resolved. V lost 4 bases and J lost 0, with 10 bases in between. The V gene's germline CDR1 is SGHRS and CDR2 YFSETQ. The CDR3 length is 15 residues. The CDR3 DNA reads TGCGCCAGCAGCCCCACGTGGGCAACTAATGAAAAACTGTTTTTT. It translates to CASSPTWATNEKLFF.

This rearrangement joins TRBV2 to TRBJ2-5; D gene ambiguous. CDR3 length: 13 amino acids. V lost 7 bases, J lost 3 bases, and 12 bases lay in between. Germline CDR1 SNHLY, CDR2 FYNNEI. The CDR3 region has the DNA TGTGCCAGCACTCGAAACTCAAAAGAGACCCAGTACTTC. This translates into CASTRNSKETQYF.

This clonotype was detected a few times. The gene calls are TRBV6-1 and TRBJ2-3, with TRBD2 identical over 8 bases. The V and J ends lost 2 bases and 5 bases, in that order; junction bases with no gene match: 3. Germline V gene data show CDR1 as MNHNS and CDR2 as SASEGT. This CDR3 is built from 14 residues. CDR3 sequence (DNA): TGTGCCAGCAGTGAATTTCGGGGGGGAGATACGCAGTATTTT. The encoded protein is CASSEFRGGDTQYF.

This chain uses TRBV20-1 with TRBJ1-5; D not certain. The CDR3 loop spans 15 amino acids. With 6 bases removed from V and 2 bases from J, the gap between germline ends came to 17 bases. The germline V gene has CDR1 DFQATT and CDR2 SNEGSKA (reference sequence). The CDR3 spells CSASGAGQGNQPQHF. DNA for the CDR3: TGCAGTGCCAGTGGTGCTGGGCAGGGCAATCAGCCCCAGCATTTT.

This chain joins TRBV29-1 and TRBJ2-7; weak D call: TRBD2 (7 bases). With 1 base removed from V and 6 bases from J, the gap between germline ends came to 16 bases. CDR1 is SQVTM and CDR2 is ANQGSEA in the germline V gene. The CDR3 loop spans 14 amino acids. This chain's CDR3 is CSVEVAGARREQYF. DNA of the CDR3: TGCAGCGTTGAAGTTGCGGGGGCGCGGCGCGAGCAGTACTTC.

This chain links TRBV5-1 with TRBJ2-4, with D uncertain. There are 16 residues in the CDR3. Germline lookup yields CDR1 SGHRS and CDR2 YFSETQ. Trimming took off 3 bases at V and 0 bases at J, with 13 bases between the two ends. The CDR3: CASSSDGIIAKNIQYF. The DNA for the CDR3 is TGCGCCAGCAGCTCGGATGGGATAATAGCCAAAAACATTCAGTACTTC.

This clonotype has just one count. This may come from a read error, since a much larger clone is one base off. This chain links TRBV5-1 with TRBJ2-5; 8 bases align to TRBD2. Germline CDR1 reads SGHRS; CDR2 reads YFSETQ. J gave up 5 bases and V 7 bases, and 10 bases lay outside the gene matches. CDR3 length equals 14 residues. The CDR3 here is CASGTRGGVETQYF. The CDR3 region has the DNA TGCGCCAGCGGCACCCGGGGGGGTGTCGAGACCCAGTACTTC. The variable domain in full, with the rest retrieved from reference TRBV5-1 and TRBJ2-5, is KAGVTQTPRYLIKTRGQQVTLSCSPISGHRSVSWYQQTPGQGLQFLFEYFSETQRNKGNFPGRFSGRQFSNSRSEMNVSTLELGDSALYLCASGTRGGVETQYFGPGTRLLVL.

V is TRBV10-3 and J is TRBJ2-7; a possible D gene is TRBD1 (5 bases). Germline-derived CDR1 and CDR2 are ENHRY and SYGVKD. Trimming stripped 4 bases from V and 3 bases from J, with 7 bases between. CDR3 size: 12 residues. For the CDR3, the DNA is TGTGCCATCAGTGCCCAGGGCTACGAGCAGTACTTC. This encodes CAISAQGYEQYF.

This clonotype was detected a few times. The chain employs TRBV29-1 and TRBJ2-1, with no clear D. Deletions cut 3 bases from V and 8 bases from J, with 11 bases between. The CDR3 covers 12 residues. Per germline, CDR1 SQVTM and CDR2 ANQGSEA. The CDR3 is CSVDGQVHEQFF. CDR3 DNA sequence: TGCAGCGTTGATGGGCAGGTGCATGAGCAGTTCTTC.

V is TRBV4-2 and J is TRBJ2-1, with 8 bases identical to TRBD1. The CDR3 sequence is 16 residues long. Germline values: CDR1 LGHNA, CDR2 YNFKEQ. V lost 3 bases and J lost 13; bases outside the gene matches: 17. As DNA, the CDR3 is TGTGCCAGCAGCCAGGGACAGGAGAGCCATGGGGAGACCCAGTTCTTC. It codes for CASSQGQESHGETQFF.

V usage is TRBV18 and J usage is TRBJ2-4; tentatively, D is TRBD1 (5 bases). The CDR3 has 14 amino acids. The germline V gene encodes CDR1 KGHSH and CDR2 LQKENI. Trimming removed 2 bases from V and 1 base from J, with 6 bases in between. Written as DNA, the CDR3 is TGTGCCAGCTCACCAGCAGGGGCCAAAAACATTCAGTACTTC. It specifies CASSPAGAKNIQYF.

The chain is built from TRBV5-1 and TRBJ2-7, with 7 bases identical to TRBD2. The CDR3 runs 15 residues. Looked up from germline, CDR1 is SGHRS and CDR2 is YFSETQ. V gave up 2 bases and J gave up 2 bases; unmatched junction bases: 7. Here the CDR3 reads CASSLYGTTPYEQYF. Here the CDR3 DNA reads TGCGCCAGCAGCTTATACGGGACTACCCCCTACGAGCAGTACTTC.

This clonotype was counted only a few times. The rearrangement joins TRBV7-9 to TRBJ2-1; 9 nucleotides align to TRBD1. J lost 9 bases, V lost 9 bases, and 9 bases had no gene match. CDR3 length equals 13 residues. The germline gives CDR1 SEHNR, CDR2 FQNEAQ (reference sequence). CDR3 loop: CARSRGQGPEQFF. As DNA, the CDR3 is TGTGCCAGGTCCCGGGGACAGGGCCCTGAGCAGTTCTTC. The whole variable domain, filled in from reference TRBV7-9 and TRBJ2-1, reads DTGVSQNPRHKITKRGQNVTFRCDPISEHNRLYWYRQTLGQGPEFLTYFQNEAQLEKSRLLSDRFSAERPKGSFSTLEIQRTEQGDSAMYLCARSRGQGPEQFFGPGTRLTVL.

This clonotype was observed a few times. The J gene is TRBJ2-4, the V gene TRBV28; D is unclear. The J call may not be correct, given that the DNA end is closer to TRBJ2-7. Looked up from germline, CDR1 is MDHEN and CDR2 is SYDVKM. This CDR3 comprises 14 residues. Here the CDR3 DNA reads TGTGCCAGCAGTTTATGGGCAGGTCGGGTCGAGCAGTACTTC. Translated: CASSLWAGRVEQYF.

The V call is TRBV6-5, the J call TRBJ1-2; 8 bases map to TRBD1. CDR3 length equals 15 residues. V dropped 4 bases and J dropped 4; count of bases not matched to a gene: 8. Germline CDR1 and CDR2: MNHEY and SVGAGI. This CDR3 reads CASSWAWTGSYGYTF. DNA for the CDR3: TGTGCCAGCAGTTGGGCTTGGACAGGGTCCTATGGCTACACCTTC.

The chain combines TRBV29-1 with TRBJ1-2; D unclear. The CDR3 is made up of 11 amino acids. The germline V gene encodes CDR1 SQVTM and CDR2 ANQGSEA. V shed 1 base and J shed 4 bases, with 4 bases lying between them. DNA for the CDR3: TGCAGCGTTGAAGTCAGCTATGGCTACACCTTC. This codes for CSVEVSYGYTF.

This clonotype occurred a few times. V and J are TRBV4-1 and TRBJ2-3, with a tentative D call TRBD2 (6 bases). CDR1 is MGHRA, CDR2 YSYEKL, per germline. CDR3 length equals 19 residues. V lost 0 bases and J 7 bases, leaving 26 bases between the germline ends. CDR3 sequence (DNA): TGCGCCAGCAGCCAAGAGGCGAAGGGAGCGGGCCCGGTTTCGAATACGCAGTATTTT. Translation: CASSQEAKGAGPVSNTQYF.

The gene calls are TRBV27 and TRBJ1-5; D is ambiguous. The germline CDR1 and CDR2 sequences are MNHEY and SMNVEV (reference sequence). Deletions cut 2 bases from V and 6 bases from J, with 17 bases between. The CDR3 covers 16 residues. The CDR3 loop is CASSLTPIIASQPQHF. The CDR3 region has the DNA TGTGCCAGCAGTTTAACCCCAATAATAGCAAGTCAGCCCCAGCATTTT.

On this clonotype itself: Possible read error: a much larger clone is one base away. V gene TRBV7-2 combines with J gene TRBJ2-5; unclear D gene. CDR1 and CDR2 (germline): SGHTA, FQGNSA. The CDR3 runs to 11 residues. CDR3 residues: CAGSPKETQYF. CDR3 DNA sequence: TGTGCCGGCAGCCCTAAAGAGACCCAGTACTTC. The full variable domain, with the rest looked up from reference TRBV7-2 and TRBJ2-5, is GAGVSQSPSNKVTEKGKDVELRCDPISGHTALYWYRQSLGQGLEFLIYFQGNSAPDKSGLPSDRFSAERTGGSVSTLTIQRTQQEDSAVYLCAGSPKETQYFGPGTRLLVL.

This clonotype has only a few counts. The V gene is TRBV2, the J gene TRBJ2-6; the D is unclear. CDR1 SNHLY and CDR2 FYNNEI come from the germline V gene. This CDR3 contains 15 residues. The V end lost 5 bases, the J end lost 0 bases, and 8 bases lay between the germline ends. For the CDR3, the DNA is TGTGCCAGCAGTCCAGCTAACTCTGGGGCCAACGTCCTGACTTTC. Translated, it gives CASSPANSGANVLTF.

Here the CDR3 reads CASHAGTDTQYF. The CDR3 nucleotides read TGTGCCAGCCACGCGGGGACAGATACGCAGTATTTT. The chain combines TRBV28 with TRBJ2-3, with a weak D call TRBD2 (6 bases). The CDR3 contains 12 residues. V shed 8 bases and J shed 3 bases, with 9 bases lying between them. CDR1 and CDR2 from the germline V gene are MDHEN and SYDVKM. Together with reference TRBV28 and TRBJ2-3, the CDR3 gives the full variable domain: DVKVTQSSRYLVKRTGEKVFLECVQDMDHENMFWYRQDPGLGLRLIYFSYDVKMKEKGDIPEGYSVSREKKERFSLILESASTNQTSMYLCASHAGTDTQYFGPGTRLTVL.

The V gene is TRBV20-1, the J gene TRBJ1-4, with TRBD1 identical over 7 bases. The CDR3 is made up of 15 amino acids. V gave up 1 base and J gave up 3 bases; unmatched junction bases: 5. Germline-derived CDR1 and CDR2 are DFQATT and SNEGSKA (reference sequence). The CDR3 coding sequence is TGCAGTGCTAGAGGCAGGGGGTTGGCTAATGAAAAACTGTTTTTT. Encoded protein: CSARGRGLANEKLFF.

The chain is built from TRBV27 and TRBJ1-2; D is possibly TRBD1 (6 bases). The ends were cut back, 9 bases at V and 2 bases at J, with 16 bases in the middle. Germline CDR1 is MNHEY and CDR2 is SMNVEV (reference sequence). The CDR3 has 14 amino acids. CDR3 sequence (DNA): TGTGCCAGTAGACCAACCGGGACAAACTATGGCTACACCTTC. Translated: CASRPTGTNYGYTF.

The gene calls are TRBV25-1 and TRBJ2-7; D might be TRBD1 or TRBD2, each matching 6 bases. TRBJ2-5 explains the end of the DNA better; the J call may be wrong. Germline values: CDR1 MGHDK, CDR2 SYGVNS. The CDR3 covers 16 residues. The CDR3 here is CASSDFGRGGVETQYF. CDR3 sequence (DNA): TGTGCCAGCAGTGATTTTGGCAGGGGAGGAGTGGAGACCCAGTACTTC.

This chain uses TRBV12-3 or TRBV12-4 with TRBJ2-5, with 10 bases identical to TRBD2. The CDR3 covers 16 residues. V lost 2 bases and J lost 5; bases outside the gene matches: 8. The DNA of the CDR3 is TGTGCCAGCAGTTTACGCCTAGCGGGGGTGGGGGAGACCCAGTACTTC. Translated, it gives CASSLRLAGVGETQYF.

The rearrangement links TRBV9 to TRBJ2-6; D not resolved. The CDR3 sequence is 16 residues long. V dropped 3 bases and J dropped 0 bases, with 10 bases sitting between them. CDR1 is SGDLS and CDR2 is YYNGEE in the germline V gene. The CDR3 here is CASSGYTHSGANVLTF. The CDR3, as DNA: TGTGCCAGCAGCGGGTACACCCACTCTGGGGCCAACGTCCTGACTTTC.

The chain has TRBV10-3 and TRBJ2-3, with D hard to call. Germline CDR1 is ENHRY and CDR2 is SYGVKD. V lost 6 bases, J lost 1 base, and 8 bases lay in between. This CDR3 spans 13 amino acids. Here the CDR3 reads CAIRDQGTDTQYF. The DNA of the CDR3 is TGTGCCATCAGAGATCAGGGCACAGATACGCAGTATTTT.

The chain uses TRBV10-3 and TRBJ2-5; 12 nucleotides line up with TRBD1. Germline V gene sequence: CDR1 ENHRY, CDR2 SYGVKD. The CDR3 extends over 14 amino acids. Trimming at V came to 6 bases and at J to 5 bases, leaving 4 bases not matched to a gene. The CDR3 bases are TGTGCCATCAGGCCCGGGACAGGGGGCGAGACCCAGTACTTC. Translation: CAIRPGTGGETQYF.

The rearrangement links TRBV2 to TRBJ2-1; D is undetermined. The V end was cut by 5 bases, the J end by 5 bases, with 16 bases between. The CDR3 loop spans 15 amino acids. Germline V gene lookup returns CDR1 SNHLY and CDR2 FYNNEI. Written as DNA, the CDR3 is TGTGCCAGCAGTACTTCAGCCACCGGTAACAATGAGCAGTTCTTC. It specifies CASSTSATGNNEQFF.

Ten or more counts support this clonotype. This chain links TRBV20-1 with TRBJ2-5; TRBD2 is a possible D gene (6 bases). CDR1 and CDR2 from the germline V gene are DFQATT and SNEGSKA (reference sequence). This CDR3 region has 12 residues. CDR3: CSAGPTGETQYF. The CDR3 DNA sequence: TGCAGCGCGGGACCCACGGGAGAGACCCAGTACTTC.

V usage is TRBV18 and J usage is TRBJ2-1; D tentatively fits TRBD1 or TRBD2 (5 bases each). The CDR3 has 14 amino acids. Germline V gene sequence: CDR1 KGHSH, CDR2 LQKENI. V lost 1 base and J lost 8, with 12 bases in between. The CDR3 bases are TGTGCCAGCTCACCACTAGTGGGGGTTCATGAGCAGTTCTTC. As protein: CASSPLVGVHEQFF.

Only a few counts were recorded for this clonotype. This chain connects TRBV27 to TRBJ2-7; D gene unclear. The V end was cut by 4 bases, the J end by 0 bases, with 10 bases between. The CDR3 loop spans 14 amino acids. The germline V gene has CDR1 MNHEY and CDR2 SMNVEV (reference sequence). Written as DNA, the CDR3 is TGTGCCAGCAGTTCCCCTGCGAGCTCCTACGAGCAGTACTTC. This translates into CASSSPASSYEQYF.